The 27 T cell receptor beta chains presented below share a single source sample, sequenced in a study of siplizumab effects on memory and regulatory T cells. The protocol was immunoSEQ multiplex PCR, while the TCRdb copy is restricted to in-frame clones and leaves out a portion. Here the sample spans about 100,000 clones, 94% being singletons. The sequencing input was non-Treg CD4+ T cells sorted from blood. The source is a human donor in good health.

This rearrangement joins TRBV7-9 to TRBJ2-5; 8 positions match TRBD2. Per the germline V gene, CDR1 is SEHNR and CDR2 is FQNEAQ (reference sequence). This CDR3 spans 18 amino acids. The V segment lost 2 bases and the J segment 5 bases; nucleotides outside the gene matches: 16. DNA of the CDR3: TGTGCCAGCAGCTTAAATGCCTTGGCGGGAGGAGTGGCGGAGACCCAGTACTTC. This gives the protein CASSLNALAGGVAETQYF.

This clone was observed a single time. The chain combines TRBV27 with TRBJ2-5; 9 bases are shared with TRBD1. With 4 bases clipped from V and 3 bases from J, the junction kept 12 bases outside the gene matches. Germline V CDR1 and CDR2: MNHEY, SMNVEV (reference sequence). The CDR3 is made up of 17 amino acids. CDR3 in amino acids: CASSSFYRGRSKETQYF. CDR3 in DNA: TGTGCCAGCAGTTCCTTTTACAGGGGGCGTAGTAAAGAGACCCAGTACTTC.

V and J are TRBV19 and TRBJ2-1; 9 nucleotides match TRBD1. Germline V gives CDR1 LNHDA, CDR2 SQIVND (reference sequence). The CDR3 is 14 residues long. V was clipped by 5 bases and J by 7 bases; unmatched bases: 6. The CDR3 coding sequence is TGTGCCAGTAGTTCAAGGACAGGGGATAATGAGCAGTTCTTC. This sequence encodes CASSSRTGDNEQFF.

The gene calls are TRBV5-1 and TRBJ2-1; 8 bases are a match to TRBD2. There are 18 residues in the CDR3. The trim removed 0 bases at V and 6 bases at J, leaving 14 bases unmatched. The germline CDR1 and CDR2 sequences are SGHRS and YFSETQ. CDR3 in amino acids: CASSLEPKFSGSSNEQFF. DNA for the CDR3: TGCGCCAGCAGCTTGGAACCAAAGTTCAGCGGGAGTTCCAATGAGCAGTTCTTC. The variable domain in full, completed from reference TRBV5-1 and TRBJ2-1, reads KAGVTQTPRYLIKTRGQQVTLSCSPISGHRSVSWYQQTPGQGLQFLFEYFSETQRNKGNFPGRFSGRQFSNSRSEMNVSTLELGDSALYLCASSLEPKFSGSSNEQFFGPGTRLTVL.

The genes are TRBV5-1 and TRBJ2-3, with D hard to call. The length of the CDR3 is 14 residues. Looked up from germline, CDR1 is SGHRS and CDR2 is YFSETQ. V lost 0 bases, J lost 5 bases, and 10 bases lay in between. The CDR3, as DNA: TGCGCCAGCAGCTTGGACGGAGCAGGAGATACGCAGTATTTT. It translates to CASSLDGAGDTQYF.

The V and J genes are TRBV29-1 and TRBJ1-5; D perhaps matches TRBD1 (6 bases). Looked up from germline, CDR1 is SQVTM and CDR2 is ANQGSEA. CDR3 length: 14 residues. V was clipped by 5 bases and J by 0 bases, with 11 bases between them. The CDR3 protein is CSVSDRPSNQPQHF. In nucleotides, the CDR3 is TGCAGCGTTTCCGACAGGCCTAGCAATCAGCCCCAGCATTTT.

V is TRBV29-1 and J is TRBJ2-7, with 7 bases aligning to TRBD1. The germline V gene encodes CDR1 SQVTM and CDR2 ANQGSEA. The CDR3 contains 13 residues. Trimming at V came to 5 bases and at J to 0 bases, leaving 4 bases not matched to a gene. The CDR3 spells CSVPGQYSYEQYF. CDR3 nucleotide sequence: TGCAGCGTTCCGGGACAGTACTCCTACGAGCAGTACTTC.

This clone was observed a single time. This rearrangement joins TRBV19 to TRBJ2-2; tentatively, D is TRBD2 (5 bases). Per the germline V gene, CDR1 is LNHDA and CDR2 is SQIVND (reference sequence). Trimming took 7 bases from V and 5 from J, leaving 14 bases between them. The CDR3 is 14 residues long. CDR3 protein: CASIEGSRTGELFF. CDR3 sequence (DNA): TGTGCCAGTATAGAGGGAAGCAGGACCGGGGAGCTGTTTTTT.

This clone was counted a single time. The chain employs TRBV5-1 and TRBJ2-7, with a tentative D call TRBD1 (6 bases). This CDR3 spans 16 amino acids. CDR1 is SGHRS and CDR2 is YFSETQ in the germline V gene. V was clipped by 0 bases and J by 7 bases, with 20 bases between them. The CDR3 DNA sequence: TGCGCCAGCAGCTTGGTGATGGACCCCACCCAGGGGGAGCAGTACTTC. Translating gives CASSLVMDPTQGEQYF. Variable domain in full (rest from reference TRBV5-1 and TRBJ2-7): KAGVTQTPRYLIKTRGQQVTLSCSPISGHRSVSWYQQTPGQGLQFLFEYFSETQRNKGNFPGRFSGRQFSNSRSEMNVSTLELGDSALYLCASSLVMDPTQGEQYFGPGTRLTVT.

This rearrangement joins TRBV28 to TRBJ1-5; D gene uncertain. The CDR3 has 15 amino acids. Trimming pared 0 bases from V and 7 bases from J, leaving 13 bases between. Per germline, CDR1 MDHEN and CDR2 SYDVKM. The CDR3 coding sequence is TGTGCCAGCAGTTTATGGAATAGTCGGGGACAGCCCCAGCATTTT. It specifies CASSLWNSRGQPQHF.

The rearrangement links TRBV5-5 to TRBJ1-1; D gene ambiguous. Germline V gene data show CDR1 as SGHKS and CDR2 as YYEKEE (reference sequence). This CDR3 spans 16 amino acids. The V end lost 1 base, the J end lost 3 bases, and 16 bases lay between the germline ends. The CDR3 DNA follows: TGTGCCAGCAGCTTGTTCGGCGTCGGAGGCTACACTGAAGCTTTCTTT. Translated: CASSLFGVGGYTEAFF. The full variable domain, with the rest looked up from reference TRBV5-5 and TRBJ1-1, is DAGVTQSPTHLIKTRGQQVTLRCSPISGHKSVSWYQQVLGQGPQFIFQYYEKEERGRGNFPDRFSARQFPNYSSELNVNALLLGDSALYLCASSLFGVGGYTEAFFGQGTRLTVV.

The chain joins TRBV9 to TRBJ2-3, with TRBD2 matching 8 bases. Germline V CDR1 and CDR2: SGDLS, YYNGEE. V dropped 0 bases and J dropped 2; count of bases not matched to a gene: 5. This CDR3 spans 16 amino acids. The CDR3 here is CASSVGIAGFTDTQYF. In nucleotides, the CDR3 is TGTGCCAGCAGCGTAGGGATAGCGGGGTTCACAGATACGCAGTATTTT.

The V call is TRBV7-9, the J call TRBJ1-2, with 8 bases matching TRBD1. Germline V gene lookup returns CDR1 SEHNR and CDR2 FQNEAQ (reference sequence). The V and J ends lost 5 bases and 4 bases, in that order; junction bases with no gene match: 9. The CDR3 extends over 15 amino acids. The CDR3 sequence is CASSLRQGTGYGYTF. CDR3 nucleotide sequence: TGTGCCAGCAGCCTGAGACAGGGGACTGGCTATGGCTACACCTTC. The full variable domain, completed using reference TRBV7-9 and TRBJ1-2, is DTGVSQNPRHKITKRGQNVTFRCDPISEHNRLYWYRQTLGQGPEFLTYFQNEAQLEKSRLLSDRFSAERPKGSFSTLEIQRTEQGDSAMYLCASSLRQGTGYGYTFGSGTRLTVV.

This chain joins TRBV29-1 and TRBJ1-3, with TRBD1 identical over 8 bases. CDR3 length: 12 residues. Per germline, CDR1 SQVTM and CDR2 ANQGSEA. V was pared by 6 bases and J by 4 bases, with 2 bases of the junction left unmatched. In DNA form, the CDR3 reads TGCAGCGTCGGGACAGGCGGAAACACCATATATTTT. The encoded protein is CSVGTGGNTIYF.

This chain uses TRBV15 with TRBJ1-5; D remains ambiguous. Deletions cut 8 bases from V and 4 bases from J, with 9 bases between. Germline values: CDR1 LNHNV, CDR2 YYDKDF (reference sequence). The CDR3 is 12 amino acids. The CDR3: CATGHSNQPQHF. For the CDR3, the DNA is TGTGCCACCGGCCATAGTAATCAGCCCCAGCATTTT. Full variable domain (outside the CDR3, taken from reference TRBV15 and TRBJ1-5): DAMVIQNPRYQVTQFGKPVTLSCSQTLNHNVMYWYQQKSSQAPKLLFHYYDKDFNNEADTPDNFQSRRPNTSFCFLDIRSPGLGDTAMYLCATGHSNQPQHFGDGTRLSIL.

The chain joins TRBV6-6 to TRBJ1-2; 8 positions agree with TRBD1. CDR3 size: 13 residues. V lost 4 bases and J lost 12; bases outside the gene matches: 10. CDR1 and CDR2 (germline): MNHNY, SVGAGI (reference sequence). CDR3 coding DNA: TGTGCCAGCAGTTCACCGGGACAGGCATGGGACACCTTC. Translated, it gives CASSSPGQAWDTF.

The chain joins TRBV28 to TRBJ1-2; 9 bases agree with TRBD1. Germline loops: CDR1 MDHEN, CDR2 SYDVKM. The CDR3 spans 15 residues. Trimming cost V 3 bases and J 2 bases; bases outside gene matches: 4. In DNA, the CDR3 is TGTGCCAGCAGTTTGAGGACAGGGGTAAACTATGGCTACACCTTC. Translation: CASSLRTGVNYGYTF.

The chain carries TRBV7-3 and TRBJ2-3, with TRBD1 matching 8 bases. Looked up from germline, CDR1 is SGHTA and CDR2 is FQGTGA. V was pared by 5 bases and J by 6 bases, with 10 bases of the junction left unmatched. The CDR3 spans 15 residues. This chain's CDR3 is CASSPTGAEMDTQYF. The CDR3 DNA sequence: TGTGCCAGCAGCCCGACAGGGGCCGAGATGGATACGCAGTATTTT.

The table lists this clone with a count of one. V is TRBV10-1 and J is TRBJ2-7, with D possibly being TRBD2 (5 bases). Trimming took 4 bases from V and 0 from J, leaving 13 bases between them. The CDR3 runs 15 residues. Germline V gives CDR1 WNHNN, CDR2 SYGVQD (reference sequence). The CDR3 is CASSGSGLSSYEQYF. The CDR3 bases are TGCGCCAGCAGTGGCTCGGGGTTAAGCTCCTACGAGCAGTACTTC.

The chain employs TRBV19 and TRBJ2-7; a possible D gene is TRBD1 (7 bases). Germline V gene sequence: CDR1 LNHDA, CDR2 SQIVND (reference sequence). The V and J ends lost 5 bases and 4 bases respectively, with 15 bases between them. This CDR3 spans 14 amino acids. CDR3 residues: CASSLEGALYEQYF. The CDR3 DNA reads TGTGCCAGTAGTCTGGAGGGGGCTTTATACGAGCAGTACTTC.

This clone occurred once. The rearrangement joins TRBV28 to TRBJ2-3; D gene uncertain. The CDR3 has 14 residues. Germline V gives CDR1 MDHEN, CDR2 SYDVKM. The ends were cut back, 1 base at V and 10 bases at J, with 15 bases in the middle. For the CDR3, the DNA is TGTGCCAGCAGTTTATTGAAGACTGCTTTCGCGCAGTATTTT. It translates to CASSLLKTAFAQYF.

This chain links TRBV7-9 with TRBJ2-7; TRBD1 might be the D (5 bases). Germline assignment: CDR1 SEHNR and CDR2 FQNEAQ (reference sequence). V was shortened by 5 bases and J by 4 bases, with 9 bases between the two germline ends. There are 12 residues in the CDR3. The CDR3, as DNA: TGTGCCAGCAGCGATCAGGGATACGAGCAGTACTTC. It yields the protein CASSDQGYEQYF. The whole variable domain, remainder taken from reference TRBV7-9 and TRBJ2-7, is DTGVSQNPRHKITKRGQNVTFRCDPISEHNRLYWYRQTLGQGPEFLTYFQNEAQLEKSRLLSDRFSAERPKGSFSTLEIQRTEQGDSAMYLCASSDQGYEQYFGPGTRLTVT.

This chain uses TRBV29-1 with TRBJ1-2, with D maybe TRBD1 (6 bases). The CDR3 is made up of 12 amino acids. The V and J ends lost 1 base and 8 bases respectively, with 11 bases between them. Germline V gives CDR1 SQVTM, CDR2 ANQGSEA. The CDR3: CSVEARGSGYTF. In DNA form, the CDR3 reads TGCAGCGTTGAAGCCAGGGGAAGCGGCTACACCTTC.

V usage is TRBV28 and J usage is TRBJ1-2, with D unresolved. This CDR3 has 14 residues. Germline V CDR1 and CDR2: MDHEN, SYDVKM. V lost 3 bases, J lost 4 bases, and 12 bases lay in between. This chain's CDR3 is CASSFPSPTYGYTF. The CDR3 coding sequence is TGTGCCAGCAGTTTTCCCAGCCCCACCTATGGCTACACCTTC.

The chain uses TRBV15 and TRBJ1-1, with a possible D match to TRBD1 (6 bases). The V end was cut by 6 bases, the J end by 6 bases, with 14 bases between. This CDR3 has 13 amino acids. Germline CDR1 reads LNHNV; CDR2 reads YYDKDF (reference sequence). The DNA of the CDR3 is TGTGCCACCAGGCGACAGGAGGGGTCTGAAGCTTTCTTT. Residues: CATRRQEGSEAFF.

This clone was recorded once. The V call is TRBV29-1, the J call TRBJ2-2; D is ambiguous. The CDR3 runs to 12 residues. Germline V lookup: CDR1 SQVTM, CDR2 ANQGSEA. The CDR3 DNA follows: TGCGCCGTGGGCGCTACAATAGAGGAGCTGTTTTTT. Translating gives CAVGATIEELFF.

The V gene is TRBV5-1, the J gene TRBJ2-5; 9 positions agree with TRBD2. Germline CDR1 and CDR2: SGHRS and YFSETQ. CDR3 length: 16 amino acids. The J segment lost 5 bases and the V segment lost 1 base, leaving 9 bases of the junction unmatched. Written as DNA, the CDR3 is TGCGCCAGCAGCTTGACCGGTAGCGGGAGTATGGAGACCCAGTACTTC. It translates to CASSLTGSGSMETQYF.